Shown below are 26 T cell receptor beta chains from a single sample sequenced in a study of blood T cell repertoires in COVID-19. Clones were read by immunoSEQ multiplex PCR, and TCRdb kept only the in-frame ones, dropping some. The sample includes over 150,000 clones, approximately 86% of them seen just once. Sequenced: peripheral blood. All receptors derive from a man aged 40-55 years with active or convalescent COVID-19.

The chain recombines TRBV10-3 with TRBJ2-3; 8 positions agree with TRBD2. Germline V gene lookup returns CDR1 ENHRY and CDR2 SYGVKD. Trimming at V came to 5 bases and at J to 2 bases, leaving 6 bases not matched to a gene. The CDR3 extends over 15 amino acids. In DNA form, the CDR3 reads TGTGCCATCAGTCAGCGGGGGACTAACACAGATACGCAGTATTTT. Protein product: CAISQRGTNTDTQYF.

This sequence joins TRBV15 and TRBJ1-1; no firm D call. The CDR3 runs to 14 residues. Germline CDR1 is LNHNV and CDR2 is YYDKDF (reference sequence). The V and J ends lost 5 bases and 1 base respectively, with 11 bases between them. This CDR3 reads CATSRGGGNTEAFF. The CDR3 DNA reads TGTGCCACCAGCCGCGGAGGAGGGAACACTGAAGCTTTCTTT.

This clone has just a few counts. The chain links TRBV6-5 to TRBJ1-6; 8 bases are shared with TRBD1. The V and J ends lost 7 bases and 5 bases, in that order; junction bases with no gene match: 7. The germline V gene encodes CDR1 MNHEY and CDR2 SVGAGI. The CDR3 is 15 amino acids. The CDR3 loop is CASKLQGGDNSPLHF. The DNA of the CDR3 is TGTGCCAGCAAACTACAGGGGGGCGATAATTCACCCCTCCACTTT.

The CDR3 protein is CASSLKSLILPFF. DNA of the CDR3: TGTGCCAGCAGTTTAAAAAGCTTAATCCTGCCTTTCTTT. The V call is TRBV28, the J call TRBJ1-1; no clear D gene. Germline assignment: CDR1 MDHEN and CDR2 SYDVKM. The CDR3 is 13 amino acids. Trimming cost V 2 bases and J 12 bases, with 16 bases left between them.

CDR3 nucleotides: TGTGCCAGCAGTTCAACTTTCACTCCCCCCTACAATGAGCAGTTCTTC. It encodes CASSSTFTPPYNEQFF. The rearrangement links TRBV28 to TRBJ2-1; D is unresolved. Between the trimmed V and J ends, which lost 4 bases and 2 bases, there was a span of 15 bases. The CDR3 loop spans 16 amino acids. The germline V gene has CDR1 MDHEN and CDR2 SYDVKM.

The chain employs TRBV2 and TRBJ2-3, with D maybe TRBD2 (6 bases). Trimming took off 5 bases at V and 6 bases at J, with 9 bases between the two ends. The CDR3 runs 12 residues. Germline CDR1 is SNHLY and CDR2 is FYNNEI. CDR3 in DNA: TGTGCCAGCAGTCCTGGGGGGGATACGCAGTATTTT. Translating gives CASSPGGDTQYF.

The V gene is TRBV4-1, the J gene TRBJ1-1; the D is unclear. V was shortened by 1 base and J by 1 base, with 10 bases between the two germline ends. This CDR3 comprises 15 residues. Germline V gives CDR1 MGHRA, CDR2 YSYEKL. The CDR3 reads CASSQGHLTNTEAFF. In DNA form, the CDR3 reads TGCGCCAGCAGCCAAGGACACCTAACGAACACTGAAGCTTTCTTT.

The V and J genes are TRBV7-9 and TRBJ2-7, with 9 bases matching TRBD1. Trimming at V came to 11 bases and at J to 3 bases, leaving 5 bases not matched to a gene. Germline CDR1 SEHNR, CDR2 FQNEAQ (reference sequence). The CDR3 covers 12 residues. Written as DNA, the CDR3 is TGTGCCGTGGACAGGGGTGGCTACGAGCAGTACTTC. Translating gives CAVDRGGYEQYF.

CDR3 sequence (DNA): TGTGCCAGCAGCTTATCTCCAGCGGGGGCCTACGAGCAGTACTTC. Amino acid sequence: CASSLSPAGAYEQYF. The chain joins TRBV7-2 to TRBJ2-7, with 8 bases identical to TRBD2. The germline V gene has CDR1 SGHTA and CDR2 FQGNSA. This CDR3 has 15 residues. The junction had 5 bases not matched to a gene; V was cut back by 2 bases and J by 2 bases.

The V gene is TRBV5-1, the J gene TRBJ2-1; D not certain. Trimming shortened V by 0 bases and J by 1 base, and 8 bases separated the two germline ends. The CDR3 totals 15 residues. Germline V CDR1 and CDR2: SGHRS, YFSETQ. This CDR3 is CASSLATGSYNEQFF. CDR3 sequence (DNA): TGCGCCAGCAGCTTGGCCACGGGTTCCTACAATGAGCAGTTCTTC.

This chain connects TRBV10-3 to TRBJ2-2; D is perhaps TRBD1 (7 bases). V was cut by 7 bases and J by 1 base, with 13 bases left in between. Germline CDR1 and CDR2: ENHRY and SYGVKD. There are 15 residues in the CDR3. The CDR3 DNA reads as TGTGCCATCAATGGCGGGACAGTGAACACCGGGGAGCTGTTTTTT. Protein: CAINGGTVNTGELFF.

V usage is TRBV19 and J usage is TRBJ2-1, with 7 positions matching TRBD1. CDR3 length: 17 residues. V trimming: 2 bases; J trimming: 7 bases; junction bases outside the gene matches: 14. CDR1 and CDR2 (germline): LNHDA, SQIVND (reference sequence). CDR3 sequence (DNA): TGTGCCAGTAGTATAACTGGGGGCAGGGGGTTAGGTAATGAGCAGTTCTTC. Translation gives CASSITGGRGLGNEQFF.

CDR3 residues: CASRAGTASYEQYF. As DNA, the CDR3 is TGTGCCAGCAGGGCCGGGACAGCTTCCTACGAGCAGTACTTC. The chain has TRBV6-5 and TRBJ2-7; TRBD1 agrees at 7 bases. The CDR3 extends over 14 amino acids. Per germline, CDR1 MNHEY and CDR2 SVGAGI. With V trimmed by 6 bases and J by 1 base, 6 bases remained unmatched.

This clone was seen a handful of times. The rearrangement uses TRBV28 and TRBJ1-2; D may be TRBD1 (6 bases). Trimming cost V 7 bases and J 3 bases, with 12 bases left between them. Germline V CDR1 and CDR2: MDHEN, SYDVKM. The CDR3 runs 13 residues. In nucleotides, the CDR3 is TGTGCCAGCAAAGAGGACAGATACTATGGCTACACCTTC. Protein: CASKEDRYYGYTF.

This chain joins TRBV20-1 and TRBJ2-1, with D possibly TRBD1 on 5 matching bases. V was clipped by 3 bases and J by 7 bases, with 13 bases between them. The CDR3 sequence is 13 residues long. The germline V gene has CDR1 DFQATT and CDR2 SNEGSKA (reference sequence). The CDR3 DNA reads TGCAGTGCTAGTCTCAGGGCGAGGAATGAGCAGTTCTTC. It is translated as CSASLRARNEQFF.

In this sample, this clone turned up a few times. The chain links TRBV5-4 to TRBJ2-2; perhaps TRBD2 as D (7 bases). Trimming removed 4 bases from V and 4 bases from J, with 17 bases in between. CDR1 is SGHNT, CDR2 YYREEE, per germline (reference sequence). The CDR3 covers 16 residues. The CDR3 loop reads CASSAGGGGGTGELFF. CDR3 nucleotide sequence: TGTGCCAGCAGCGCTGGCGGGGGCGGCGGCACCGGGGAGCTGTTTTTT.

The chain's CDR3 is CASSPTGENTQYF. The CDR3 DNA follows: TGTGCCAGTAGCCCGACCGGGGAGAATACGCAGTATTTT. The chain has TRBV19 and TRBJ2-3; D possibly corresponds to TRBD2 (5 bases). Germline CDR1 LNHDA, CDR2 SQIVND (reference sequence). The CDR3 spans 13 residues. Trimming removed 6 bases at V and 7 bases at J, with 14 bases between.

This chain joins TRBV11-2 and TRBJ2-7, with D possibly being TRBD2 (5 bases). Germline V gives CDR1 SGHAT, CDR2 FQNNGV. Trimming removed 2 bases from V and 5 bases from J, with 7 bases in between. The CDR3 consists of 12 residues. This chain's CDR3 is CASSLRGDEQYF. DNA of the CDR3: TGTGCCAGCAGCTTACGGGGAGACGAGCAGTACTTC.

This clone was counted ten times or more. The rearrangement uses TRBV29-1 and TRBJ1-2; no clear D. This CDR3 comprises 9 residues. Trimming left V 3 bases short and J 7 bases short, with 3 bases between. Germline V gene lookup returns CDR1 SQVTM and CDR2 ANQGSEA. The chain's CDR3 is CSVDVGYTF. For the CDR3, the DNA is TGCAGCGTTGACGTTGGCTACACCTTC.

The CDR3 is CASSVAGRDMDGYTF. DNA for the CDR3: TGTGCCAGCAGCGTAGCCGGGAGAGATATGGATGGCTACACCTTC. The genes are TRBV9 and TRBJ1-2; unclear D gene. V gave up 0 bases and J gave up 6 bases, with 15 bases separating them. CDR1 and CDR2 (germline): SGDLS, YYNGEE. There are 15 residues in the CDR3.

The V gene is TRBV5-6, the J gene TRBJ1-6; perhaps TRBD1 as D (6 bases). The V end was cut by 3 bases, the J end by 11 bases, with 18 bases between. From germline, CDR1 is SGHDT and CDR2 YYEEEE. The CDR3 spans 15 residues. The CDR3 bases are TGTGCCAGCAGCTCCCTCGTGGACAGCCGGCCACCCCTCCACTTT. It specifies CASSSLVDSRPPLHF.

The J gene is TRBJ2-2, the V gene TRBV9, with a weak D call TRBD2 (6 bases). V lost 0 bases, J lost 4 bases, and 13 bases lay in between. The CDR3 has 16 residues. CDR1 and CDR2 from the germline V gene are SGDLS and YYNGEE. In DNA, the CDR3 is TGTGCCAGCAGCGTAGGTGTTCGGGAGACCACCGGGGAGCTGTTTTTT. Its translation: CASSVGVRETTGELFF. Full variable domain (remainder filled in from reference TRBV9 and TRBJ2-2): DSGVTQTPKHLITATGQRVTLRCSPRSGDLSVYWYQQSLDQGLQFLIQYYNGEERAKGNILERFSAQQFPDLHSELNLSSLELGDSALYFCASSVGVRETTGELFFGEGSRLTVL.

The CDR3 DNA follows: TGTGCCAGCACCTCTGGAGTCAGAGCCCAGCATTTT. Protein sequence: CASTSGVRAQHF. V usage is TRBV12-3 or TRBV12-4 and J usage is TRBJ1-5; D not certain. This CDR3 has 12 residues. The V gene lost 7 bases and the J gene lost 11 bases, with 15 bases spanning the gap.

The chain has TRBV12-3 or TRBV12-4 and TRBJ1-5; possible D gene TRBD1, 5 bases. This CDR3 region has 13 residues. V shed 3 bases and J shed 4 bases, with 7 bases lying between them. The CDR3: CASSLGQNQPQHF. The CDR3 nucleotides are TGTGCCAGCAGTTTGGGGCAGAATCAGCCCCAGCATTTT.

The chain is built from TRBV19 and TRBJ1-5; D is unresolved. V was trimmed by 7 bases and J by 1 base, leaving 11 bases between them. The CDR3 extends over 14 amino acids. Germline V gene sequence: CDR1 LNHDA, CDR2 SQIVND (reference sequence). The CDR3 DNA follows: TGTGCCAGTACGGGAGGGCAAAGCAATCAGCCCCAGCATTTT. Translation: CASTGGQSNQPQHF.

DNA for the CDR3: TGTGCCAGCAGCCTCGGAGTTTTGCAGCCCCAGCATTTT. This codes for CASSLGVLQPQHF. The V call is TRBV3-1 (or the pseudogene TRBV3-2), the J call TRBJ1-5; D is uncertain. This CDR3 is built from 13 residues. Between the trimmed V and J ends, which lost 4 bases and 7 bases, there was a span of 11 bases. Germline CDR1 LGHDT, CDR2 YNNKEL (reference sequence).